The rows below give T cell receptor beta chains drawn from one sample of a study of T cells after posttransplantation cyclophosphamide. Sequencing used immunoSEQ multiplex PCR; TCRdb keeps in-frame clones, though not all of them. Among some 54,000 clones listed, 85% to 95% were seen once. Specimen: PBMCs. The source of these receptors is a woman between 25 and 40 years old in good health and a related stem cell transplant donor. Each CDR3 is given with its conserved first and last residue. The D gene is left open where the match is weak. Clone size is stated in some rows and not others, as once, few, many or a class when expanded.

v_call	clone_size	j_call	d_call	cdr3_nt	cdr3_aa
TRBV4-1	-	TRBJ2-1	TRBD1	TGCGCCAGCAGCCAAGTTTTCGGGACAGCTAATTACAATGAGCAGTTCTTC	CASSQVFGTANYNEQFF
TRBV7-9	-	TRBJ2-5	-	TGTGCCAGCAGCAGGGACACGAATCAAGAGACCCAGTACTTC	CASSRDTNQETQYF
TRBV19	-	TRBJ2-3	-	TGTGCCAGTAGTATGTGGCGGCTCACAGATACGCAGTATTTT	CASSMWRLTDTQYF
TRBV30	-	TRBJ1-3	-	TGTGCCTGGGGGCCGGGATCGTCTGGAAACACCATATATTTT	CAWGPGSSGNTIYF
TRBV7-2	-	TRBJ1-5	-	TGTGCCAGCAGCTTCAACCCAGGGAATCAGCCCCAGCATTTT	CASSFNPGNQPQHF
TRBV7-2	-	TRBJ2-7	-	TGTGCCAGCAGCTTCCCAGGCGAAGCCTACGAGCAGTACTTC	CASSFPGEAYEQYF
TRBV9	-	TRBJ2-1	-	TGTGCCAGCAGCGCTCAGGGCGCGCCACTATCTGAGCAGTTCTTC	CASSAQGAPLSEQFF
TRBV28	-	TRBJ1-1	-	TGTGCCAGCATGCTATCGCAGGGAGGGACCCTAAAAGCTTTCTTT	CASMLSQGGTLKAFF
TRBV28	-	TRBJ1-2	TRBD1	TGTGCCAGCAGACTCAAAGGGACAGGCCAAGGCTACACCTTC	CASRLKGTGQGYTF
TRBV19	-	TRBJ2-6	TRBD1	TGTGCCAGTAGTAAACGGACAGGGGTGAACGGGGCCAACGTCCTGACTTTC	CASSKRTGVNGANVLTF
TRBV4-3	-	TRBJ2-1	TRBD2	TGCGCCAGCTGTCCGGGACTAGCCTACAATGAGCAGTTCTTC	CASCPGLAYNEQFF
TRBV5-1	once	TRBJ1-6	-	TGCGCCAGCAGCTTGTCCCTTGACAGGAATTCACCCCTCCACTTT	CASSLSLDRNSPLHF
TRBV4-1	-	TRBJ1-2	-	TGCGCCAGCAGCCACCCAGGGCGGGGACTAAAACGAGGCTACACCTTC	CASSHPGRGLKRGYTF
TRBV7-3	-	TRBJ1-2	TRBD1	TGTGCCAGCAGCCCGACAGGGGAGTTCGGCTATGGCTACACCTTC	CASSPTGEFGYGYTF
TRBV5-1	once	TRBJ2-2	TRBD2	TGCGCCAGCAGCTTGGGGACTAGCGTGTCAGGGGAGCTGTTTTTT	CASSLGTSVSGELFF
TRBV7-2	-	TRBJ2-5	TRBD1	TGTGCCAGCAGTCCGGACAGGGGCCCGGAGACCCAGTACTTC	CASSPDRGPETQYF
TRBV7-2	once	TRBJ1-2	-	TGTGCCAGCAGCCTGGTCTCCGGCGGAAACTATGGCTACACCTTC	CASSLVSGGNYGYTF
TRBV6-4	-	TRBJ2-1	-	TGTGCCAGCAGTGACTCCGAGCGGAGCTCCTACAATGAGCAGTTCTTC	CASSDSERSSYNEQFF
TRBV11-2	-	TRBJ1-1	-	TGTGCCAGCAGCTTAGGACTGTTGAACACTGAAGCTTTCTTT	CASSLGLLNTEAFF
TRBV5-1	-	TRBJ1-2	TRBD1	TGCGCCAGCAGCTGGGACAGCCAATATGGCTACACCTTC	CASSWDSQYGYTF
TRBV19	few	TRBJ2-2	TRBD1	TGTGCCAGTAGTATAGCGAACAGGGGCACCGGGGAGCTGTTTTTT	CASSIANRGTGELFF
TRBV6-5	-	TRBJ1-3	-	TGTGCCAGCAGACTACAGGGCTCTGGAAACACCATATATTTT	CASRLQGSGNTIYF
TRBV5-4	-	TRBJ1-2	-	TGTGCCAGCAGCCTGGACAGCCTCTATGGCTACACCTTC	CASSLDSLYGYTF
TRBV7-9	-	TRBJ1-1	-	TGTGCCAGCAGCTTAGATGTAGGGGAGAACACTGAAGCTTTCTTT	CASSLDVGENTEAFF
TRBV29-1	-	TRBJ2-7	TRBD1	TGCAGCGTATTGGGACAGCCTACTTTTCTATCGACCTACGAGCAGTACTTC	CSVLGQPTFLSTYEQYF
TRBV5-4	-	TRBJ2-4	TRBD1	TGTGCCAGCAGCTTGGGAGGGACAGTAAGAGCCAAAAACATTCAGTACTTC	CASSLGGTVRAKNIQYF
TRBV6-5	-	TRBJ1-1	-	TGTGCCAGCAGTTACTCGTGGTCCAGATTGAACACTGAAGCTTTCTTT	CASSYSWSRLNTEAFF
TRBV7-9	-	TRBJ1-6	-	TGTGCCAGCAGCTCTCAGGGGCACGAAAATTCACCCCTCCACTTT	CASSSQGHENSPLHF
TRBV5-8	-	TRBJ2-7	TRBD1	TGTGCCAGCAGGGACAGGGGGCTTATTTACGAGCAGTACTTC	CASRDRGLIYEQYF
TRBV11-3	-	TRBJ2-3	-	TGTGCCAGCAGCCTCCGCGGGGTGGGAGAAGATACGCAGTATTTT	CASSLRGVGEDTQYF
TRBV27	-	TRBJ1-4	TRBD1	TGTGCCAGCAGTAGACCGGGACAGCCTAATGAAAAACTGTTTTTT	CASSRPGQPNEKLFF
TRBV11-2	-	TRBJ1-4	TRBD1	TGTGCCAGCAGCCTATCACAGGGGGGTAATGAAAAACTGTTTTTT	CASSLSQGGNEKLFF
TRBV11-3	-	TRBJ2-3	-	TGTGCCAGCAGCTTAGATGGGGGGGGGCCCACAGATACGCAGTATTTT	CASSLDGGGPTDTQYF
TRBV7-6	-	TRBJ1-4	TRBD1	TGTGCCAGCAGCTTACAACCAGGGGGAGATGAAAAACTGTTTTTT	CASSLQPGGDEKLFF
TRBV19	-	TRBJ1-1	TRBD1	TGTGCCAGTACAGGGGGCTCTTTGAACACTGAAGCTTTCTTT	CASTGGSLNTEAFF
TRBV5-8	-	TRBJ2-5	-	TGTGCCAGCAGCTCCGGACAGCTGTACCAAGAGACCCAGTACTTC	CASSSGQLYQETQYF
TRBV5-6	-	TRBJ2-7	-	TGTGCCAGCAGCATACAGGGCAGAGGCTACGAGCAGTACTTC	CASSIQGRGYEQYF
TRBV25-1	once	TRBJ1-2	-	TGTGCCAGCAGTGAATTGGGGGCTTTTCTCACCTTC	CASSELGAFLTF
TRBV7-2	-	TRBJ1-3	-	TGTGCCAGCAGCTTAGTAGGGGGGGGAGGGATTGGAAACACCATATATTTT	CASSLVGGGGIGNTIYF
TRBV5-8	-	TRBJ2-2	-	TGTGCCAGCAGCTTGTCCCTTGGACAGTCCGGGGAGCTGTTTTTT	CASSLSLGQSGELFF
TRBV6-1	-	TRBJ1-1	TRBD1	TGTGCCAGCAGTGCCTCCCTATACAGGGGCCCCCGGTGGGGCACTGAAGCTTTCTTT	CASSASLYRGPRWGTEAFF
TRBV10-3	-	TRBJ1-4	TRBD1	TGTGCCGCGACAGGGGGCTTAGACGAAAAACTGTTTTTT	CAATGGLDEKLFF
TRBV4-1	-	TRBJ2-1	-	TGCGCCAGCAGCCAAGATAGGAGGGCCGGTGAGCAGTTCTTC	CASSQDRRAGEQFF
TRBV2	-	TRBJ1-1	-	TGTGCCAGCAGTGTCGGGCAGGGAACCACTGAAGCTTTCTTT	CASSVGQGTTEAFF
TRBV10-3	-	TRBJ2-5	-	TGTGCCATCAGTGAGGGGGCGGGGGCCCTCGACTTC	CAISEGAGALDF
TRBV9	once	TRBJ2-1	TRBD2	TGTGCCAGCAGCGTAAGGACTAGCGGCAACAATGAGCAGTTCTTC	CASSVRTSGNNEQFF
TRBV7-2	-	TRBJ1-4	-	TGTGCCAGCAGCCTGGCGGGGGATGGGGAAAAACTGTTTTTT	CASSLAGDGEKLFF
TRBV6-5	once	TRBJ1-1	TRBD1	TGTGCCAGCAGTTACTTCGACAGGGGGAACACTGAAGCTTTCTTT	CASSYFDRGNTEAFF
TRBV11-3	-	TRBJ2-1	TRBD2	TGTGCCAGCAGCTTTGGGGGGGTTCTGGATGAGCAGTTCTTC	CASSFGGVLDEQFF
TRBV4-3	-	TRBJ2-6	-	TGCGCCAGCAGCCAAGATATGAGCTCTGGGGCCAACGTCCTGACTTTC	CASSQDMSSGANVLTF
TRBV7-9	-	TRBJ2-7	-	TGTGCCAGCAGCTTACTACAGGCCGAGCAGTACTTC	CASSLLQAEQYF
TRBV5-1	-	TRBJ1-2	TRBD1	TGCGCCAGCTCTCGGGGGACAGTGACCTATGGCTACACCTTC	CASSRGTVTYGYTF
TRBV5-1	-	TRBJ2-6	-	TGCGCCAGCAGCTGGGGAGGCTCTGGGGCCAACGTCCTGACTTTC	CASSWGGSGANVLTF
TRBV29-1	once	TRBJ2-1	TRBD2	TGCAGCGTTGAACCCCTCGGGGGGTGGGGCAATGAGCAGTTCTTC	CSVEPLGGWGNEQFF